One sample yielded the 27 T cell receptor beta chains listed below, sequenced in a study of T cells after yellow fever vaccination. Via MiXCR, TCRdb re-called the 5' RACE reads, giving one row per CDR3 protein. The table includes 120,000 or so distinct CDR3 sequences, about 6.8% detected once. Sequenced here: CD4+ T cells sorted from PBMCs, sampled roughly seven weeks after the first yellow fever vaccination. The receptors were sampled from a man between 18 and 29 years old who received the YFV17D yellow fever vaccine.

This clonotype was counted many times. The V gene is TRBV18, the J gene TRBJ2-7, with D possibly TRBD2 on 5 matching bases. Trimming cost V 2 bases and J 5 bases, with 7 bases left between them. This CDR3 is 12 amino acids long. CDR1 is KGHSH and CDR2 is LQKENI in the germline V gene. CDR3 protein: CASSPSGDEQYV. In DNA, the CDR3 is TGTGCCAGCTCACCATCCGGGGACGAGCAGTACGTC.

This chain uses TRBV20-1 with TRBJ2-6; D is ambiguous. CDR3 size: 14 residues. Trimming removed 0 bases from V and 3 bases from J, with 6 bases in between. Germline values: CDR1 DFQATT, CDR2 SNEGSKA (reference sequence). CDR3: CSARDRGGANVLTF. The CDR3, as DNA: TGCAGTGCTAGAGATCGCGGTGGGGCCAACGTCCTGACTTTC.

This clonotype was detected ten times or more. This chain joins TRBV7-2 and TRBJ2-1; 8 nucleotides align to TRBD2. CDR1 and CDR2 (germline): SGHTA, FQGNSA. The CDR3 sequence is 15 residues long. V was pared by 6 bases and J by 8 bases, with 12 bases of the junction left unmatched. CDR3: CASRQSAGGPHEQFF. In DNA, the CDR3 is TGTGCCAGCAGACAGTCGGCGGGGGGCCCTCATGAGCAGTTCTTC. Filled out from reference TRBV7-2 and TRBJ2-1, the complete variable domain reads GAGVSQSPSNKVTEKGKDVELRCDPISGHTALYWYRQSLGQGLEFLIYFQGNSAPDKSGLPSDRFSAERTGGSVSTLTIQRTQQEDSAVYLCASRQSAGGPHEQFFGPGTRLTVL.

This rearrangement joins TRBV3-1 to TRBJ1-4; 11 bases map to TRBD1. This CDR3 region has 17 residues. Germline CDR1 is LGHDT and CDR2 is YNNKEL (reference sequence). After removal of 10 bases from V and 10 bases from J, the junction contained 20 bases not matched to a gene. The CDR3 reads CATSKREDGTGGTKLFF. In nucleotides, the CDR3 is TGTGCCACCTCCAAAAGGGAGGACGGGACAGGGGGAACAAAACTGTTTTTT.

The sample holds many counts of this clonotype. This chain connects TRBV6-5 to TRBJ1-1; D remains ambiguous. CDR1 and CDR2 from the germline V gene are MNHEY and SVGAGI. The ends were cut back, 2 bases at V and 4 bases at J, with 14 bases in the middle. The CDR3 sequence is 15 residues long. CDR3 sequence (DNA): TGTGCCAGCAGTTACAATGGGGTGACGGGCACTGAAGCTTTCTTT. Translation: CASSYNGVTGTEAFF.

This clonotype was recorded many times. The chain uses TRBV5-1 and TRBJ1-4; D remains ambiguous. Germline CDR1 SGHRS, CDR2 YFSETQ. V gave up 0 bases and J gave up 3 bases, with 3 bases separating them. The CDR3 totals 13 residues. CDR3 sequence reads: CASSLESNEKLFF. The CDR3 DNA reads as TGCGCCAGCAGCTTGGAATCTAATGAAAAACTGTTTTTT.

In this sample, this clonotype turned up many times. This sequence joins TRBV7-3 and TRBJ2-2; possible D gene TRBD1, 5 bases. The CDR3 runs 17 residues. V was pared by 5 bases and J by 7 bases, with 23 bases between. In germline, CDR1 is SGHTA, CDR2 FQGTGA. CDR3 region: CASSPKLKPRGLGELFF. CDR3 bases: TGTGCCAGCAGCCCCAAACTAAAGCCAAGGGGCCTCGGGGAGCTGTTTTTT.

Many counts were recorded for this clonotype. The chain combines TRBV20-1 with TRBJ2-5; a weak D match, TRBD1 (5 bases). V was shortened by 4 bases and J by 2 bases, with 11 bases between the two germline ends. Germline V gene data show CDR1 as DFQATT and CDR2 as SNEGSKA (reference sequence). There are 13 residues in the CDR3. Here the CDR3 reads CSANSGLQETQYF. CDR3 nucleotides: TGCAGTGCTAATTCAGGGCTTCAAGAGACCCAGTACTTC.

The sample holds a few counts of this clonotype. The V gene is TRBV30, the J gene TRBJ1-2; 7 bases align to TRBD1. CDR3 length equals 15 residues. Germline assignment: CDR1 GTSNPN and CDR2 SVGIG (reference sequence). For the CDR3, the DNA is TGTGCTACCAGGGGGAACAGGGAAGGCCCTTATGGCTACACCTTC. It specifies CATRGNREGPYGYTF. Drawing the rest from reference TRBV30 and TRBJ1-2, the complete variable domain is SQTIHQWPATLVQPVGSPLSLECTVEGTSNPNLYWYRQAAGRGLQLLFYSVGIGQISSEVPQNLSASRPQDRQFILSSKKLLLSDSGFYLCATRGNREGPYGYTFGSGTRLTVV.

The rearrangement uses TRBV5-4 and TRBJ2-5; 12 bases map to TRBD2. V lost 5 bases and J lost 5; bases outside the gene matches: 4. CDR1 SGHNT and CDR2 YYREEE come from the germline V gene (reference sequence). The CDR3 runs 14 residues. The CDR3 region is CASRLAGGRETQYF. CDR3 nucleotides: TGTGCCAGCAGACTAGCGGGGGGCCGGGAGACCCAGTACTTC.

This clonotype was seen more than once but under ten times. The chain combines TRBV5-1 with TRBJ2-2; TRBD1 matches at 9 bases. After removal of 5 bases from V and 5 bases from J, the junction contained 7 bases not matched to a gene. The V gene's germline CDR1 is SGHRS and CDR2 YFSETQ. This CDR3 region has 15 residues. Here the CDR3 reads CASRTGGTRTGELFF. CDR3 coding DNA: TGCGCCAGCAGAACAGGGGGCACGCGGACCGGGGAGCTGTTTTTT.

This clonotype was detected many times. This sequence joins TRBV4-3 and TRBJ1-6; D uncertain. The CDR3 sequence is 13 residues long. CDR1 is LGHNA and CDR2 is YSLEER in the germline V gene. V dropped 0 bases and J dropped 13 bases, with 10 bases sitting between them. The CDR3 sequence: CASSQENGPPLHF. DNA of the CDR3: TGCGCCAGCAGCCAAGAAAACGGGCCCCCCCTCCACTTT.

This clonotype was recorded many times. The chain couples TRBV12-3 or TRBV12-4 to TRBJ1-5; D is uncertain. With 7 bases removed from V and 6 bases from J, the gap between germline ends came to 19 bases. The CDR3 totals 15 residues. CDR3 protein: CASILEPAGGQPQHF. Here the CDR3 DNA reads TGTGCCAGCATTCTAGAGCCCGCAGGAGGTCAGCCCCAGCATTTT.

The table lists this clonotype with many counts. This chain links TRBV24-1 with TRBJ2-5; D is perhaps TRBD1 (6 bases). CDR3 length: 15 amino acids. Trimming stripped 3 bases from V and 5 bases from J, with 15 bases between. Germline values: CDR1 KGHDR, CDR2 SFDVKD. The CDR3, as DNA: TGTGCCACCAGTGATACCACAGGGACCGGCGAGACCCAGTACTTC. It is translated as CATSDTTGTGETQYF.

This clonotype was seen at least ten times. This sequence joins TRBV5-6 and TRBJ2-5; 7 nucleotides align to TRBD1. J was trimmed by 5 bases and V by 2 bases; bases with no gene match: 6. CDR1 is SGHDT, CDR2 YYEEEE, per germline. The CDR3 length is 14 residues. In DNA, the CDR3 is TGTGCCAGCAGCTTTATAGGGGGCGGGGAGACCCAGTACTTC. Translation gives CASSFIGGGETQYF.

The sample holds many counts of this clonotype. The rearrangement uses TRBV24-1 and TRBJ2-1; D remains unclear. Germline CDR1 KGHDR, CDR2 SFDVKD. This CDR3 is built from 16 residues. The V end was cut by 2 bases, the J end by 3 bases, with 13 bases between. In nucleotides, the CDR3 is TGTGCCACCAGTGATTCCCAAACTACATACTACAATGAGCAGTTCTTC. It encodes CATSDSQTTYYNEQFF.

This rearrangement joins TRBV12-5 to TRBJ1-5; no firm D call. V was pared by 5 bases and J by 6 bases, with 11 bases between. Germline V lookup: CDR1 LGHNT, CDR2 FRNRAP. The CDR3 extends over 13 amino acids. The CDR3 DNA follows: TGTGCTAGTGGTCCCTCCTCTGGTCAGCCCCAGCATTTT. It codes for CASGPSSGQPQHF.

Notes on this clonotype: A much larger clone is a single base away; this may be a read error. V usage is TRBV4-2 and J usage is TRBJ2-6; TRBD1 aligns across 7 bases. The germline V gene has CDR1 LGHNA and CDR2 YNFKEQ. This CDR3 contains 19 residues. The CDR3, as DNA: TGTGCCAGCGGCCAGGAGACAGGGCAGGCTTTATCTGGGGCCAACGTCCTGACTTTC. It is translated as CASGQETGQALSGANVLTF.

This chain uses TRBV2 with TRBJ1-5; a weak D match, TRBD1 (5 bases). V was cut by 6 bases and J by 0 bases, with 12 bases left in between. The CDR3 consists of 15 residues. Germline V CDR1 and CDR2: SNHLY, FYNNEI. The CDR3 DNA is TGTGCCAGCAGCCTCCTACAGGCTAGCAATCAGCCCCAGCATTTT. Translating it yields CASSLLQASNQPQHF.

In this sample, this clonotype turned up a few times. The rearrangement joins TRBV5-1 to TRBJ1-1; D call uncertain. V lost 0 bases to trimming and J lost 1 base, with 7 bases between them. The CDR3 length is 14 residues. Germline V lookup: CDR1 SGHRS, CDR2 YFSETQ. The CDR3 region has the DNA TGCGCCAGCAGCTTGGGGCCCGGGAACACTGAAGCTTTCTTT. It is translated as CASSLGPGNTEAFF.

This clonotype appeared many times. This CDR3 reads CSASPGRDEQFF. DNA for the CDR3: TGCAGTGCTAGCCCGGGGAGAGATGAGCAGTTCTTC. V gene TRBV20-1 combines with J gene TRBJ2-1, with a tentative D call TRBD2 (5 bases). CDR3 size: 12 residues. The germline CDR1 and CDR2 sequences are DFQATT and SNEGSKA (reference sequence). V dropped 3 bases and J dropped 8 bases, with 11 bases sitting between them.

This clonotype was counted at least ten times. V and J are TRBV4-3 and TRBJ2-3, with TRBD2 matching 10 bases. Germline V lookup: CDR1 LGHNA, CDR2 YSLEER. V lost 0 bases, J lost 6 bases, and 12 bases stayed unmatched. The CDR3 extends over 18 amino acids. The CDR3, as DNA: TGCGCCAGCAGCCAAGATCTGCCGGCTAGCGGGGGTCGTGATACGCAGTATTTT. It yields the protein CASSQDLPASGGRDTQYF.

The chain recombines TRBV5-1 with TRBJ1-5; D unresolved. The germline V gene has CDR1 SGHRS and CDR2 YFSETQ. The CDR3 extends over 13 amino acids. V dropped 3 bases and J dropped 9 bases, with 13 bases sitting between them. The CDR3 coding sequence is TGCGCCAGCAGCTCGGATCCTCTTGGGCCCCAGCATTTT. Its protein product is CASSSDPLGPQHF.

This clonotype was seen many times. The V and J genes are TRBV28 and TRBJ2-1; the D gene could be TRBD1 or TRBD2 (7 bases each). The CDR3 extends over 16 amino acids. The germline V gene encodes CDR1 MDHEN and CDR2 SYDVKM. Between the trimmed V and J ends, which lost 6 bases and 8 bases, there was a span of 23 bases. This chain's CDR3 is CASRLAGRTRGDEQFF. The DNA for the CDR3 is TGTGCCAGCAGGCTAGCCGGGAGGACCAGGGGGGATGAGCAGTTCTTC.

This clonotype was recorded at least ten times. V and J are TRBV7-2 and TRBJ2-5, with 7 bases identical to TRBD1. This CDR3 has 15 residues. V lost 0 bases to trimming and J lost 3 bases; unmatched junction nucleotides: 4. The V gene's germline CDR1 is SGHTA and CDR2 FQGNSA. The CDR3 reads CASSLAGTGEETQYF. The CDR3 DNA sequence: TGTGCCAGCAGCTTAGCGGGTACAGGGGAAGAGACCCAGTACTTC.

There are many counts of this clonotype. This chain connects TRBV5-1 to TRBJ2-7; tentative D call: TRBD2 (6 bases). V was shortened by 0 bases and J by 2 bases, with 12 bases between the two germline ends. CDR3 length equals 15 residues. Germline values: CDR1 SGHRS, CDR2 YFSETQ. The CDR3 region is CASSLAAGQPYEQYF. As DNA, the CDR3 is TGCGCCAGCAGCTTGGCTGCGGGGCAACCCTACGAGCAGTACTTC.

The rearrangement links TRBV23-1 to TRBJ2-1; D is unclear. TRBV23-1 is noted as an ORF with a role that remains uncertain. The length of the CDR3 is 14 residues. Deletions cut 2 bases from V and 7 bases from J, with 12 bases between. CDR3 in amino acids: CASSQGEDRNEQFF. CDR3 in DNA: TGCGCCAGCAGTCAAGGAGAAGATAGGAATGAGCAGTTCTTC.